This T cell receptor (beta chain) emerged from a study of blood T cell repertoires in COVID-19. Study information: COVID-19 samples from acute and convalescent phases originated in the United States, Italy and Spain. In each case, the material was cDNA or gDNA derived from T cells, B-cell-depleted T cells, or PBMCs.

As processed by the authors: Cell counts per sample came from amplifying reference gene primers. Assay: immunoSEQ multiplex PCR; the TCRdb copy retains only in-frame clones and omits some. The V and J calls and the clone size are those of that table, but D and trimming were determined from the DNA. This sample has some 100,000 clones, with approximately 93% found just once. V gave up 7 bases and J gave up 3 bases, with 11 bases separating them. This CDR3 contains 13 residues. The germline CDR1 and CDR2 sequences are KGHDR and SFDVKD. The sequence derives from a man between 60 and 70 years old with acute or convalescent COVID-19. The chain uses TRBV24-1 and TRBJ1-1, with a weak D call TRBD1 (5 bases). The sequenced sample was peripheral blood. The CDR3 DNA is TGTGCCACCAGGGCAGGGTTACACACTGAAGCTTTCTTT. The encoded protein is CATRAGLHTEAFF.